This TCR beta chain came from a study of post-analysis software for immune sequencing data. Study-level background: Included among the disease courses, which were recorded for the cohort, were relapsing-remitting, secondary progressive and progressive-relapsing multiple sclerosis. Points from the study as a whole: Samples prepared in the same batch strongly co-clustered by F measure. In multiple sclerosis, normalized Chao1 diversity was significantly below that of controls. Five or six TRBV segments, TRBV5-6, TRBV5-1 and TRBV20-1 among them, were found more frequent in patients than controls.

Carried by the TCR beta cDNA libraries were unique molecular identifiers. Each sample of roughly 0.9 to 11 million input T cells yielded 500,000 or so cDNA molecules, so each molecule approximated one T cell. One entry per CDR3 protein results from TCRdb running MiXCR on the PCR reads. The table lists around 250,000 distinct CDR3 sequences, 36% of them singletons. This CDR3 spans 15 amino acids. Trimming cost V 0 bases and J 2 bases, with 12 bases left between them. From germline, CDR1 is SGHRS and CDR2 YFSETQ. This clonotype was recorded a few times. The antigen remains undetermined. Sequencing was done on a sample of blood. The TCR sequence derives from a girl aged 10 to 17 with multiple sclerosis. The genes are TRBV5-1 and TRBJ2-7; perhaps TRBD2 as D (5 bases). CDR3 in amino acids: CASSLEGARAYEQYF. CDR3 bases: TGCGCCAGCAGCTTGGAGGGAGCCCGCGCCTACGAGCAGTACTTC.